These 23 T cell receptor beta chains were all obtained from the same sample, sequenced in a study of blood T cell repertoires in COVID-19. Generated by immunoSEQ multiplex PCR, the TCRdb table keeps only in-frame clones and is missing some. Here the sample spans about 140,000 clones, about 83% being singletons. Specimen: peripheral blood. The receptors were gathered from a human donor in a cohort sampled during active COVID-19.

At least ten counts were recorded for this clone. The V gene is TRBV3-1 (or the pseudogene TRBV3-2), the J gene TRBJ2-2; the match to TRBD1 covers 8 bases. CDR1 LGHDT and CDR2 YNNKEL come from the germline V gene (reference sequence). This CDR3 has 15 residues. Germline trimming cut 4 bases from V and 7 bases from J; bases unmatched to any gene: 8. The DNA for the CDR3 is TGTGCCAGCAGCCCAGTAAGGACAGGGTTCGGGGAGCTGTTTTTT. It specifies CASSPVRTGFGELFF.

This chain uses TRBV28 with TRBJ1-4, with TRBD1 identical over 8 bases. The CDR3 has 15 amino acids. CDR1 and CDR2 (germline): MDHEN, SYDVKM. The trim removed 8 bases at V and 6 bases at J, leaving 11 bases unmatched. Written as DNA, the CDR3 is TGTGCCAGCCAATCTCACTCAGGGGGCGATGAAAAACTGTTTTTT. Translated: CASQSHSGGDEKLFF.

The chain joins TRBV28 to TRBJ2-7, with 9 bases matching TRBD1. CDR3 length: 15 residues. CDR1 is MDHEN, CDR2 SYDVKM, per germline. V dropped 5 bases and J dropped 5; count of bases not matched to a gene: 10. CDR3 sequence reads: CASSIGTGKGDEQYF. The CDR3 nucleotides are TGTGCCAGCAGTATCGGGACAGGGAAAGGGGACGAGCAGTACTTC.

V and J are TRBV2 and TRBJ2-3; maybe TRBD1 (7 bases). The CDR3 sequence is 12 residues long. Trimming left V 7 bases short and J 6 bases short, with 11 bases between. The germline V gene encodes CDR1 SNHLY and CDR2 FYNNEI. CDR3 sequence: CASNSGGDTQYF. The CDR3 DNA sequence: TGTGCCAGCAACTCAGGGGGGGATACGCAGTATTTT.

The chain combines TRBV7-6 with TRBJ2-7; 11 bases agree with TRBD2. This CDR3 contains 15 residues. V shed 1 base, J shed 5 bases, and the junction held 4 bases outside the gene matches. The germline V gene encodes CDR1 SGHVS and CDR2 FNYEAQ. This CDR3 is CASSLVSGRDNEQYF. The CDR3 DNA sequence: TGTGCCAGCAGCTTAGTTAGCGGGAGGGACAACGAGCAGTACTTC.

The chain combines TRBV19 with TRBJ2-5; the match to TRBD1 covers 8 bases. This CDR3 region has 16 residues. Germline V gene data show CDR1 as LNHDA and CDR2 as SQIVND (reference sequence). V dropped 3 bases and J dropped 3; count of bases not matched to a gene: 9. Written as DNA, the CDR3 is TGTGCCAGTAGTATGGGGCACAAGACAGGGGAAGAGACCCAGTACTTC. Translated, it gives CASSMGHKTGEETQYF.

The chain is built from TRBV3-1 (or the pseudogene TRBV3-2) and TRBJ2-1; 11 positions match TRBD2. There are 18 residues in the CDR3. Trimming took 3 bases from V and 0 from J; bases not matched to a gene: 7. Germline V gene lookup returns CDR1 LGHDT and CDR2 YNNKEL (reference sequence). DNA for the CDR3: TGTGCCAGCAGCCAGGGCCCAACTAGCGGGAGCTCCTACAATGAGCAGTTCTTC. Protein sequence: CASSQGPTSGSSYNEQFF.

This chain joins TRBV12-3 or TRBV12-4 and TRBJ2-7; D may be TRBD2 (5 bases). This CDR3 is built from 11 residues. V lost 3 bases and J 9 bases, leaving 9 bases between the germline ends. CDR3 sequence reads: CASSFTRVQYF. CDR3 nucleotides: TGTGCCAGCAGTTTTACTAGGGTGCAGTACTTC.

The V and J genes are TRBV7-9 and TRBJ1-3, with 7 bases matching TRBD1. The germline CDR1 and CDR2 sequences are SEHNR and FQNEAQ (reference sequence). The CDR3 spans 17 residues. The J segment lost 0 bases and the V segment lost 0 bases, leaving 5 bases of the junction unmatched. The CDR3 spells CASSLAQGGRSGNTIYF. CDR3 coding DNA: TGTGCCAGCAGCTTAGCACAAGGGGGCCGCTCTGGAAACACCATATATTTT.

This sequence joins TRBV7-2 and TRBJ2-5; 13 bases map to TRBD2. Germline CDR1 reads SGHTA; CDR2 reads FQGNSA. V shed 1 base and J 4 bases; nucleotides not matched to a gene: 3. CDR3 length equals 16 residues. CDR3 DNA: TGTGCCAGCAGCTTAGTACTAGCGGGAGGGGGAGAGACCCAGTACTTC. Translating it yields CASSLVLAGGGETQYF. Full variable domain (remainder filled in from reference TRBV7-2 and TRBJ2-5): GAGVSQSPSNKVTEKGKDVELRCDPISGHTALYWYRQSLGQGLEFLIYFQGNSAPDKSGLPSDRFSAERTGGSVSTLTIQRTQQEDSAVYLCASSLVLAGGGETQYFGPGTRLLVL.

In DNA form, the CDR3 reads TGTGCCAGCAGCTTATGGGGGGGCACTGAAGCTTTCTTT. Translated: CASSLWGGTEAFF. The V and J genes are TRBV7-3 and TRBJ1-1, with D maybe TRBD1 (5 bases). Trimming shortened V by 2 bases and J by 4 bases, and 8 bases separated the two germline ends. This CDR3 region has 13 residues. The germline gives CDR1 SGHTA, CDR2 FQGTGA.

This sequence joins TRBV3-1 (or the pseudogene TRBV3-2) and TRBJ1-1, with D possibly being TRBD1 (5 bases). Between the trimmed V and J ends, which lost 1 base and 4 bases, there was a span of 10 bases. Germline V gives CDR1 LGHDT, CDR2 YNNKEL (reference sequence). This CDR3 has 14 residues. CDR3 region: CASSQGGRTTEAFF. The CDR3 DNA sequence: TGTGCCAGCAGCCAAGGGGGCAGAACCACTGAAGCTTTCTTT.

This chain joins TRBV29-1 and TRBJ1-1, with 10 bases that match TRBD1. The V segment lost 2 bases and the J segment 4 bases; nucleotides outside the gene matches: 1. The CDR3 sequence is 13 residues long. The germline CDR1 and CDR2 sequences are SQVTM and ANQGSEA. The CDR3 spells CSVERTGGTEAFF. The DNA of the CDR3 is TGCAGCGTTGAAAGGACAGGGGGCACTGAAGCTTTCTTT.

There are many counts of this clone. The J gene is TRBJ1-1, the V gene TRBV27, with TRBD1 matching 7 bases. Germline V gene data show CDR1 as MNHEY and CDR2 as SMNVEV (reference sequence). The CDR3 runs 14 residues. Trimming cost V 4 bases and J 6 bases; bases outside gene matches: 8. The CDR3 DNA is TGTGCCAGCAGTTATCGGACAGGATTCCCTGAAGCTTTCTTT. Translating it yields CASSYRTGFPEAFF.

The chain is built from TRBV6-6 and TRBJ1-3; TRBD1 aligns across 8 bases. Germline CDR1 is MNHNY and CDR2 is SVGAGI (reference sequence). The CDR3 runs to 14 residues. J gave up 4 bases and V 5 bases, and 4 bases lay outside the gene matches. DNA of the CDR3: TGTGCCAGCAGTGCAGGGGGCACGGGAAACACCATATATTTT. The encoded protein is CASSAGGTGNTIYF.

The DNA of the CDR3 is TGTGCCAGCAGCCAAGATCCAGACCGTACGGGGGGACGTGGAAACACCATATATTTT. Residues: CASSQDPDRTGGRGNTIYF. This chain uses TRBV3-1 (or the pseudogene TRBV3-2) with TRBJ1-3, with a tentative D call TRBD1 (5 bases). The CDR3 is 19 residues long. Trimming took off 0 bases at V and 3 bases at J, with 21 bases between the two ends. Germline V gene sequence: CDR1 LGHDT, CDR2 YNNKEL (reference sequence).

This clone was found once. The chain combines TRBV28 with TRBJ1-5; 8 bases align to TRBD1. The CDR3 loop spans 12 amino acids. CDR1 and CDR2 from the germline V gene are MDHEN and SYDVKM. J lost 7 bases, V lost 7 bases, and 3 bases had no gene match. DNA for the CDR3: TGTGCCAGCACGACAGGGGTCCAGCCCCAGCATTTT. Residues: CASTTGVQPQHF. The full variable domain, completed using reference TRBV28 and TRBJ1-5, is DVKVTQSSRYLVKRTGEKVFLECVQDMDHENMFWYRQDPGLGLRLIYFSYDVKMKEKGDIPEGYSVSREKKERFSLILESASTNQTSMYLCASTTGVQPQHFGDGTRLSIL.

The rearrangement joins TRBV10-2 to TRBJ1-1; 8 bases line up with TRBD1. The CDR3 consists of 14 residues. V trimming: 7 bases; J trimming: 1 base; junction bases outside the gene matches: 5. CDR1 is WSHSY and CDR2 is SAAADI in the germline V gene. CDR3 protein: CASTPDRGNTEAFF. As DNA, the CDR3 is TGCGCCAGCACGCCCGACAGGGGGAACACTGAAGCTTTCTTT.

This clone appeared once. CDR3 sequence (DNA): TGTGCCAGCAGCCTCGACAGGGTCCAAGAGACCCAGTACTTC. Translated, it gives CASSLDRVQETQYF. The rearrangement joins TRBV7-9 to TRBJ2-5; TRBD1 matches at 7 bases. The CDR3 is 14 amino acids. Trimming took 5 bases from V and 1 from J; bases not matched to a gene: 4. Germline lookup yields CDR1 SEHNR and CDR2 FQNEAQ (reference sequence). The complete variable domain, with remaining parts taken from reference TRBV7-9 and TRBJ2-5, reads DTGVSQNPRHKITKRGQNVTFRCDPISEHNRLYWYRQTLGQGPEFLTYFQNEAQLEKSRLLSDRFSAERPKGSFSTLEIQRTEQGDSAMYLCASSLDRVQETQYFGPGTRLLVL.

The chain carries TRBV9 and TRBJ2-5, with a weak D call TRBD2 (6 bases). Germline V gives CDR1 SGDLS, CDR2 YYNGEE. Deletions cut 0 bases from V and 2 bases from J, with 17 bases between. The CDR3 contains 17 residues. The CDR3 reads CASSVDGVGGEQETQYF. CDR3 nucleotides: TGTGCCAGCAGCGTAGATGGGGTCGGGGGTGAGCAAGAGACCCAGTACTTC.

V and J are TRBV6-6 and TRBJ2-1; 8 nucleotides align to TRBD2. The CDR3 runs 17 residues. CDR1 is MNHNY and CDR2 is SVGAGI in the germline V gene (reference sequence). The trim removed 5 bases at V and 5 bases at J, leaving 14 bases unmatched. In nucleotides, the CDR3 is TGTGCCAGCAGTCGGAGCGGGAGAAACACGGTCAACAATGAGCAGTTCTTC. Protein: CASSRSGRNTVNNEQFF.

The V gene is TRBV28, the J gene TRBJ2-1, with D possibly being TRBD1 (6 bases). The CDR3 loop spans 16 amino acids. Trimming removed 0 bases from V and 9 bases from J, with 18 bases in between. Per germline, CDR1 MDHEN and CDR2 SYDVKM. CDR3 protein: CASSLWSGTQKGEQFF. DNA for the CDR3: TGTGCCAGCAGTTTATGGTCCGGGACACAAAAGGGTGAGCAGTTCTTC.

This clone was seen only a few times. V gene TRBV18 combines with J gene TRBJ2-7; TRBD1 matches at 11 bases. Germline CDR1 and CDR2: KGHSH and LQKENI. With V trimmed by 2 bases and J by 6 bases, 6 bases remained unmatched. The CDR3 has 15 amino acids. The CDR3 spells CASSPNWGQGGEQYF. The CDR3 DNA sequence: TGTGCCAGCTCACCAAATTGGGGACAGGGGGGCGAGCAGTACTTC.